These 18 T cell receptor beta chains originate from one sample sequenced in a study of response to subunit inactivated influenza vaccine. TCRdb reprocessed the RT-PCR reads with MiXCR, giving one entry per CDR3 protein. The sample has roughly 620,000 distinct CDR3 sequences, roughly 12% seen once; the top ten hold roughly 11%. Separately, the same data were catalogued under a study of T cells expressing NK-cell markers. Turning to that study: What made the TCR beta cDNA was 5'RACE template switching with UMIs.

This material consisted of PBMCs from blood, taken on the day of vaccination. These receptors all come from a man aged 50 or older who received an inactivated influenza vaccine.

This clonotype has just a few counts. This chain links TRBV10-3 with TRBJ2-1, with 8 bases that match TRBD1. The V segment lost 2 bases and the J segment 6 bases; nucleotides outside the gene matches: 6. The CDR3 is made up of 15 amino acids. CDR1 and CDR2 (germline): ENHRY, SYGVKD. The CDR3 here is CAISEEVRGPNEQFF. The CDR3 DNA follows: TGTGCCATCAGTGAGGAGGTCAGGGGGCCCAATGAGCAGTTCTTC.

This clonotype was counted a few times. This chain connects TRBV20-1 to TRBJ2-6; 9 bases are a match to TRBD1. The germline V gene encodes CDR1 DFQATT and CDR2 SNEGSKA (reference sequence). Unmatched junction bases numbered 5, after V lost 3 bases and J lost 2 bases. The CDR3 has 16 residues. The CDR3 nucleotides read TGCAGTGCTAGGGGGACAGGGAGGCCTGGGGCCAACGTCCTGACTTTC. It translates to CSARGTGRPGANVLTF.

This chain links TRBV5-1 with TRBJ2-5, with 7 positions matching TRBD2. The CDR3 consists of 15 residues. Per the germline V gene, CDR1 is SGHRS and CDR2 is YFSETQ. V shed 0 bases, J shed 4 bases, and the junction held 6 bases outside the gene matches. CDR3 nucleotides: TGCGCCAGCAGCTTGGGTCGGGGGGTTGGAGAGACCCAGTACTTC. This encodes CASSLGRGVGETQYF.

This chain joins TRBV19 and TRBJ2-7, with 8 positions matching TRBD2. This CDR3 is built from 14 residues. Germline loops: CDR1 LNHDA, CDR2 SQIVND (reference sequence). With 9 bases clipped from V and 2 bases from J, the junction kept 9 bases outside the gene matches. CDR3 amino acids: CASGVAGSTYEQYF. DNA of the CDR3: TGTGCCAGCGGAGTAGCGGGATCTACCTACGAGCAGTACTTC.

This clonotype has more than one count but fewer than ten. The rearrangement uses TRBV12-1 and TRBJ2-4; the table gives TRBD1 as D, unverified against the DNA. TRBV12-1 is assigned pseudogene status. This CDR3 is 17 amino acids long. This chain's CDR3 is CASSSLRVPWAKNIQYF. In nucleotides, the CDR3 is TGTGCCAGCAGCTCCCTGAGGGTTCCTTGGGCCAAAAACATTCAGTACTTC.

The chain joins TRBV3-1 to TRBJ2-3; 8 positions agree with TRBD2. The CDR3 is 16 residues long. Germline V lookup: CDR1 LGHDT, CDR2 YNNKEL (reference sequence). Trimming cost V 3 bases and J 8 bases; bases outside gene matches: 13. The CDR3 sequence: CASSQGLDPSPRTQYF. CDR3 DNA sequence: TGTGCCAGCAGCCAGGGACTAGACCCCTCGCCGCGTACGCAGTATTTT.

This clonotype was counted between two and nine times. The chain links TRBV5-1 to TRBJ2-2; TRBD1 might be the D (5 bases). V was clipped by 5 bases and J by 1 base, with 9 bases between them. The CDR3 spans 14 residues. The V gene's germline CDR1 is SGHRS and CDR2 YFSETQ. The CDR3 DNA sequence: TGCGCCAGCAGAGAGCAGGGGAACACCGGGGAGCTGTTTTTT. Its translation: CASREQGNTGELFF.

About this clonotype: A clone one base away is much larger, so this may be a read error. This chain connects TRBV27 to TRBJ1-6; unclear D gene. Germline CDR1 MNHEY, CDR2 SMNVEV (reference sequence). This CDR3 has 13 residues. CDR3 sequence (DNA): TGTGCCAGGAGTTTATGGCGGAATTCACCCCTCCACTTT. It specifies CARSLWRNSPLHF.

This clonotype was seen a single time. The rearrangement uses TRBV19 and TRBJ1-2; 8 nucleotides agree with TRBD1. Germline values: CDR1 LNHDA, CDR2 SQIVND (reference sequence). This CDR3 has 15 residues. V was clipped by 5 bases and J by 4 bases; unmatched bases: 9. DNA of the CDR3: TGTGCCAGTAGTTCTCAACCGGACAGGGTCTATGGCTACACCTTC. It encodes CASSSQPDRVYGYTF.

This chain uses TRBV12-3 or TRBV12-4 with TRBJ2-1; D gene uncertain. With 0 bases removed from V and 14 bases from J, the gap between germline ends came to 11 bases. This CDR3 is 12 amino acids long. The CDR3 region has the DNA TGTGCCAGCAGTTTAGCGCTGTCGGCGGAGTTCTTC. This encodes CASSLALSAEFF.

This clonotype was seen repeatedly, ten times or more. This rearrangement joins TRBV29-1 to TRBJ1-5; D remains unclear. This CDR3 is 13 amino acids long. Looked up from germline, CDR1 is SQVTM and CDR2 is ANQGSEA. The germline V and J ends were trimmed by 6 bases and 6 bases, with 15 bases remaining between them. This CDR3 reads CSVRWSGSQPQHF. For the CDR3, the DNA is TGCAGCGTCCGGTGGTCCGGGAGTCAGCCCCAGCATTTT.

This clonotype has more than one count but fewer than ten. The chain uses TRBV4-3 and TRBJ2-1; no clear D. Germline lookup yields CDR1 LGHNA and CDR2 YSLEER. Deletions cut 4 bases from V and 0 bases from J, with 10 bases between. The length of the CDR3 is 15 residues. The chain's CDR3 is CASSLGMGSYNEQFF. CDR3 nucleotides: TGCGCCAGCAGCCTGGGGATGGGCTCCTACAATGAGCAGTTCTTC.

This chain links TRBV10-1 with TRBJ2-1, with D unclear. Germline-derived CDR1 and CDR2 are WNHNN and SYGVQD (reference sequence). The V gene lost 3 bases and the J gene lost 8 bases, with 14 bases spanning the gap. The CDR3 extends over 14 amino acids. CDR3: CASSDQVGTDEQFF. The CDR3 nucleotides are TGCGCCAGCAGTGATCAGGTTGGAACGGATGAGCAGTTCTTC.

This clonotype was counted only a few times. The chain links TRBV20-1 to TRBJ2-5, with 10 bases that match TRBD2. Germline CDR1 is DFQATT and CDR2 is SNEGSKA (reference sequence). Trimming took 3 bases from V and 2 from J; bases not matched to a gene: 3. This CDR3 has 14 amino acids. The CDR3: CSASELAGQETQYF. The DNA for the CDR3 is TGCAGTGCTAGCGAACTAGCGGGACAAGAGACCCAGTACTTC.

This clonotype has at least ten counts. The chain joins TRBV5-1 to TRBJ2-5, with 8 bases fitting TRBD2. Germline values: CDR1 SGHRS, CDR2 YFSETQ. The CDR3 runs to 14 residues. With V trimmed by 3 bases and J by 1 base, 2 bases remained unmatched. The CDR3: CASSSGGVQETQYF. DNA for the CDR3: TGCGCCAGCAGCTCGGGAGGGGTCCAAGAGACCCAGTACTTC.

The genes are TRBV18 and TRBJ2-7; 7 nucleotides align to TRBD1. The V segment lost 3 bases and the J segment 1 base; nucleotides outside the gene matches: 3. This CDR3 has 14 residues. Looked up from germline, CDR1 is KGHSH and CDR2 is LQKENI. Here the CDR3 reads CASSPTTGSYEQYF. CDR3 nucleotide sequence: TGTGCCAGCTCACCGACGACAGGGTCCTACGAGCAGTACTTC.

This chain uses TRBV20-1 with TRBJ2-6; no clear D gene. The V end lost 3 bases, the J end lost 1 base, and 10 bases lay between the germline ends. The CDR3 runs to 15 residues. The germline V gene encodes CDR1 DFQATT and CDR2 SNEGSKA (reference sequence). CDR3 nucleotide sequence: TGCAGTGCTAGCTGTGTAGAGTCTGGGGCCAACGTCCTGACTTTC. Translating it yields CSASCVESGANVLTF.

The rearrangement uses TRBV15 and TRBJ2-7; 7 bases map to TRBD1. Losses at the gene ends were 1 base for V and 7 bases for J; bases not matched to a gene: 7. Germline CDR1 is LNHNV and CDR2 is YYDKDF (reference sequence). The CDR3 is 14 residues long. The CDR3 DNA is TGTGCCACCAGCAGAGGGACAGGCGAGAGGGAGCAGTACTTC. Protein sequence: CATSRGTGEREQYF.